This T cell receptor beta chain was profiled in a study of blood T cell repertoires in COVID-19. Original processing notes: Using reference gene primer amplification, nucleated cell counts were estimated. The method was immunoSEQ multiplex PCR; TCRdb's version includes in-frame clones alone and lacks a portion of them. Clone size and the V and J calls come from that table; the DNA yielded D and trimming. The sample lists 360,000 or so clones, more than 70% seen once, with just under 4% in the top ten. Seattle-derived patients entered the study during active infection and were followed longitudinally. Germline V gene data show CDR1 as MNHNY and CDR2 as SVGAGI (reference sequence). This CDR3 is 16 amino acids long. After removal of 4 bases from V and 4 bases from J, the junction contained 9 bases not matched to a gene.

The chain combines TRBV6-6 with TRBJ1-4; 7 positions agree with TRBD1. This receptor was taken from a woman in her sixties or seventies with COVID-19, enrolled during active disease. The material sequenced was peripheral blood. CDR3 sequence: CASSLEGTVSNEKLFF. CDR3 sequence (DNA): TGTGCCAGCAGTTTAGAGGGGACAGTGAGTAATGAAAAACTGTTTTTT.